The T cell receptor beta chain under discussion was sequenced for a study of early T cells in non-severe SARS-CoV-2 infection. At the level of the study: Chains stayed unpaired after sequencing of bulk RNA from unsorted whole blood. Whole-study findings and limits: Private and CD4 specificities were missed by VDJdb matching, which favored anti-spike CD8 responses.

This clonotype showed up just a few times. Its target is not known. The TCR library protocol was used to attach unique molecular identifiers. These identifiers were attached to individual cDNA molecules. TCRdb passed the 5' RACE reads through MiXCR, listing each CDR3 protein once. The table includes some 96,000 distinct CDR3 sequences, under 15% detected once. The origin of this receptor is an adult who was a healthcare worker with PCR-confirmed SARS-CoV-2 infection or an uninfected control (not recorded which). Input material: whole blood.

The CDR3 region has the DNA TGTGCCAGCAGTGGTCAGGGGCCCGGGGCCAACGTCCTGACTTTC. It yields the protein CASSGQGPGANVLTF. V usage is TRBV6-5 and J usage is TRBJ2-6, with D possibly being TRBD1 (6 bases). The CDR3 totals 15 residues. V lost 5 bases and J lost 4, with 12 bases in between. The germline V gene encodes CDR1 MNHEY and CDR2 SVGAGI.